A selection of T cell receptor beta chains follows, all from one sample in a study of cytomegalovirus exposure and HLA in healthy donors. Sequencing was performed with immunoSEQ multiplex PCR; in TCRdb, only in-frame clones are kept and a portion is missing. The profile shows approximately 270,000 clones, 80% of them singletons. Sequenced input: PBMCs. These receptors were taken from a girl aged 2 to 10 in good health and CMV-seronegative. CDR3s include the opening cysteine and the closing phenylalanine or tryptophan. Fields, in order: J gene, D gene, clone size, V gene, CDR3 protein, CDR3 DNA. A D gene is named only where the DNA matches it firmly. Part of the rows lack a size; the others show once, few, many or a class for expanded clones.

TRBJ2-3	NA	NA	TRBV28	CASSLPGTDTQYF	TGTGCCAGCAGTTTACCAGGCACAGATACGCAGTATTTT
TRBJ2-7	NA	once	TRBV9	CASSVRRSGLTYEQYF	TGTGCCAGCAGCGTAAGGAGGAGCGGTTTAACCTACGAGCAGTACTTC
TRBJ2-1	NA	NA	TRBV6-5	CASSYSGFGSYNEQFF	TGTGCCAGCAGTTACTCCGGGTTCGGAAGCTACAATGAGCAGTTCTTC
TRBJ1-2	NA	NA	TRBV18	CASSPLQGLYGYTF	TGTGCCAGCTCACCACTCCAGGGCCTCTATGGCTACACCTTC
TRBJ1-6	TRBD1	NA	TRBV4-1	CASSQELRGQFFSLHF	TGCGCCAGCAGCCAGGAGCTCAGGGGGCAGTTTTTCTCCCTCCACTTT
TRBJ1-1	NA	NA	TRBV7-3	CASSRGGGTEAFF	TGTGCCAGCAGTAGGGGAGGGGGCACTGAAGCTTTCTTT
TRBJ2-7	TRBD2	NA	TRBV9	CASNLAGGDYEQYF	TGTGCCAGCAACCTAGCGGGAGGGGACTACGAGCAGTACTTC
TRBJ1-2	NA	NA	TRBV27	CASSLAGTRGYTF	TGTGCCAGCAGTTTAGCCGGGACTCGGGGCTACACCTTC
TRBJ2-5	NA	few	TRBV5-1	CASSLSETQYF	TGCGCCAGCAGCTTGAGCGAGACCCAGTACTTC
TRBJ2-7	NA	few	TRBV27	CASSFRGGKYEQYF	TGTGCCAGCAGTTTTAGGGGGGGGAAATACGAGCAGTACTTC
TRBJ2-7	NA	few	TRBV7-6	CASSLHGPRDRAYEQYF	TGTGCCAGCAGCTTGCACGGGCCCCGAGACAGAGCCTACGAGCAGTACTTC
TRBJ2-1	TRBD2	NA	TRBV7-6	CASSLELAGVFEQFF	TGTGCCAGCAGCTTAGAACTAGCGGGAGTATTTGAGCAGTTCTTC
TRBJ2-5	TRBD1	NA	TRBV19	CASSMIQGVGETQYF	TGTGCCAGTAGTATGATTCAGGGGGTGGGAGAGACCCAGTACTTC
TRBJ1-1	TRBD1	NA	TRBV19	CASSIGGTGFGAFF	TGTGCCAGTAGTATAGGGGGGACAGGGTTTGGAGCTTTCTTT
TRBJ2-6	NA	NA	TRBV9	CASSQQGSGANVLTF	TGTGCCAGCAGCCAACAGGGCTCTGGGGCCAACGTCCTGACTTTC
TRBJ2-7	NA	NA	TRBV5-1	CASSLAPGMEYEQYF	TGCGCCAGCAGCTTGGCCCCAGGGATGGAGTACGAGCAGTACTTC
TRBJ2-2	NA	once	TRBV18	CASSPQSGANTGELFF	TGTGCCAGCTCACCACAATCCGGGGCGAACACCGGGGAGCTGTTTTTT
TRBJ1-5	NA	NA	TRBV6-1	CASSERRVSNQPQHF	TGTGCCAGCAGTGAAAGGAGGGTTAGCAATCAGCCCCAGCATTTT
TRBJ1-2	NA	NA	TRBV5-1	CASSRDNRNYGYTF	TGCGCCAGCAGCCGGGACAATCGAAACTATGGCTACACCTTC
TRBJ1-3	NA	once	TRBV28	CASSLWSFSGNTIYF	TGTGCCAGCAGTTTATGGAGTTTCTCTGGAAACACCATATATTTT
TRBJ1-1	NA	NA	TRBV28	CASSFLGVGQGTEAFF	TGTGCCAGCAGTTTCCTGGGTGTAGGGCAGGGCACTGAAGCTTTCTTT
TRBJ2-2	NA	few	TRBV29-1	CSVRRGPRELFF	TGCAGCGTTCGACGAGGCCCCCGGGAGCTGTTTTTT
TRBJ1-2	TRBD1	NA	TRBV7-9	CASSLAEGAAWF	TGTGCCAGCAGCTTAGCTGAGGGGGCGGCATGGTTC
TRBJ1-2	NA	NA	TRBV28	CASSLAGKNGYTF	TGTGCCAGCAGCTTAGCAGGGAAGAATGGCTACACCTTC
TRBJ2-7	TRBD2	NA	TRBV5-1	CASTVGGGPGYEQYF	TGCGCCAGCACAGTTGGGGGAGGGCCTGGATACGAGCAGTACTTC
TRBJ2-7	NA	NA	TRBV29-1	CSVEERGGDEQYF	TGCAGCGTTGAAGAACGAGGGGGGGACGAGCAGTACTTC
TRBJ2-7	NA	few	TRBV7-9	CASSLVGGARVYEQYF	TGTGCCAGCAGCTTAGTTGGAGGGGCTCGGGTCTACGAGCAGTACTTC
TRBJ1-2	NA	NA	TRBV7-3	CASSLGGTAGTGGGYTF	TGTGCCAGCAGCTTAGGAGGGACGGCGGGTACGGGAGGTGGCTACACCTTC
TRBJ2-1	TRBD2	NA	TRBV5-1	CASSGSGRAFGNEQFF	TGCGCCAGCAGTGGTAGCGGGAGGGCCTTCGGGAATGAGCAGTTCTTC
TRBJ2-3	TRBD1	NA	TRBV2	CASSLTGVGEDTQYF	TGTGCCAGCAGCTTAACAGGGGTCGGAGAAGATACGCAGTATTTT
TRBJ1-3	TRBD1	NA	TRBV5-8	CASSFPRGVPSGNTIYF	TGTGCCAGCAGCTTCCCCAGGGGGGTGCCTTCTGGAAACACCATATATTTT
TRBJ2-3	TRBD2	NA	TRBV9	CASSGLAGGTDTQYF	TGTGCCAGCAGCGGACTAGCGGGGGGCACAGATACGCAGTATTTT
TRBJ1-5	NA	NA	TRBV28	CASSSDQPQHF	TGTGCCAGCAGCTCCGATCAGCCCCAGCATTTT
TRBJ2-7	NA	NA	TRBV10-3	CAISVGDPLYEQHF	TGTGCCATCAGTGTCGGAGACCCTCTCTACGAGCAGCACTTC
TRBJ2-1	NA	NA	TRBV6-1	CASSEWSSYNIEQFF	TGTGCCAGCAGTGAATGGAGCTCTTACAACATTGAGCAGTTCTTC
TRBJ1-5	NA	once	TRBV6-1	CASSETGQTNQPQHF	TGTGCCAGCAGTGAAACTGGACAGACGAATCAGCCCCAGCATTTT
TRBJ1-1	TRBD1	NA	TRBV2	CASILDRGAEAFF	TGTGCCAGCATTCTAGACAGGGGCGCTGAAGCTTTCTTT